This T cell receptor beta chain was identified in a study of identical twins. Study outcomes and limitations: Invariant cells of the MAIT and iNKT types might have partly distorted the zero-insertion analyses. There were fewer insertions in abundant cord blood beta clonotypes, but memory repertoires showed no such pattern.

The CDR3 sequence is 13 residues long. V gave up 2 bases and J gave up 5 bases, with 9 bases separating them. TCRdb fed the 5' RACE reads into MiXCR, producing one record per CDR3 protein. The sample holds approximately 220,000 distinct CDR3 sequences, 7.5% seen once. This clonotype appeared many times. What it recognizes is unknown. The sample also formed part of further work on yellow fever vaccine responses in identical twins.

This chain links TRBV12-3 or TRBV12-4 with TRBJ1-1; no clear D gene. Specimen: memory (CD45RO+) T cells sorted from blood. The clonotype comes from a woman aged 18-35 years in good health. The CDR3 loop reads CASSLSGGTEAFF. The CDR3 nucleotides read TGTGCCAGCAGTTTATCGGGAGGGACTGAAGCTTTCTTT.